This TCR beta chain was recovered during a study of T cells in localized non-small cell lung cancer. CDR3 length: 13 residues. The germline V gene has CDR1 SGHRS and CDR2 YFSETQ. Trimming pared 4 bases from V and 2 bases from J, leaving 8 bases between. This table comes from immunoSEQ multiplex PCR, and its TCRdb copy is limited to in-frame clones, with some not included. The table lists about 30,000 clones, 85% to 95% of them singletons. The gene calls are TRBV5-1 and TRBJ2-3, with a possible D match to TRBD1 (6 bases). Sequenced material: peripheral blood, taken before any cancer treatment. The TCR comes from a woman aged 35 to 70 with stage I lung adenocarcinoma. CDR3 bases: TGCGCCAGCAGCCGGGACACCACAGATACGCAGTATTTT. Encoded protein: CASSRDTTDTQYF.